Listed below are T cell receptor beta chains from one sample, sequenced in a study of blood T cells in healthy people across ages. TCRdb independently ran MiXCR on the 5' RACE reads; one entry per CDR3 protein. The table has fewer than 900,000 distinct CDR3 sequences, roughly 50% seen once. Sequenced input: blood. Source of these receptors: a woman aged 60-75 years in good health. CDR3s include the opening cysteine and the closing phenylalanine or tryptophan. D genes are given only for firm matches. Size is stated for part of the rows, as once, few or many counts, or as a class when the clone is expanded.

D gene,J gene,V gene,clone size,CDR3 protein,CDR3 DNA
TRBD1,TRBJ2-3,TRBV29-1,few,CSVEGDRVTQSTDTQYF,TGCAGCGTTGAGGGGGACAGGGTCACGCAGAGCACAGATACGCAGTATTTT
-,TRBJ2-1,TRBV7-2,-,CASSPGRREQFF,TGTGCCAGCAGCCCAGGGCGGCGCGAGCAGTTCTTC
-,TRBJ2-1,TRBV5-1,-,CASSFLVGAYNEQFF,TGCGCCAGCAGCTTTCTAGTGGGAGCCTACAATGAGCAGTTCTTC
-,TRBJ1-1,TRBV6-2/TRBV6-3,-,CASTRPTGGEAFF,TGTGCCAGCACCCGCCCCACGGGGGGAGAAGCTTTCTTT
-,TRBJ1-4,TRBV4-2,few,CASSPRTVTTNEKLFF,TGTGCCAGCAGCCCCCGGACAGTTACAACTAATGAAAAACTGTTTTTT
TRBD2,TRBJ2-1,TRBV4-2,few,CASRRAGGRDNEQFF,TGTGCCAGCAGACGTGCGGGAGGAAGGGACAATGAGCAGTTCTTC
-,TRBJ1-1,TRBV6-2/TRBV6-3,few,CASGPGGLNTEAFF,TGTGCCAGCGGCCCTGGGGGATTGAACACTGAAGCTTTCTTT
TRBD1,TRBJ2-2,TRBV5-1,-,CASSYTGANTGELFF,TGCGCCAGCAGTTATACAGGGGCGAACACCGGGGAGCTGTTTTTT
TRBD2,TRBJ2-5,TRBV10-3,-,CAISQIAGAYNEQYF,TGTGCCATCAGTCAAATAGCGGGAGCTTACAATGAGCAGTACTTC
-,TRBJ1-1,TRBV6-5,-,CASSGGKNTEAFF,TGTGCCAGCAGCGGGGGGAAGAACACTGAAGCTTTCTTT
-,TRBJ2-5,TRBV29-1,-,CSAMGGQETQYF,TGCAGCGCAATGGGGGGTCAAGAGACCCAGTACTTC
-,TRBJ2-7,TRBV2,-,CASTRSTSYNEQYF,TGTGCCAGCACTCGGAGCACCTCCTACAATGAGCAGTACTTC
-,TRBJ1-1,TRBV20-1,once,CSARRNMNTEAFF,TGCAGTGCTAGACGAAACATGAACACTGAAGCTTTCTTT
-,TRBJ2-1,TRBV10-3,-,CAISVAGSYNEQFF,TGTGCCATCAGTGTCGCTGGGTCCTACAATGAGCAGTTCTTC
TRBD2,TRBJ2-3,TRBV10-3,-,CAISEGASGRRDTQYF,TGTGCCATCAGTGAGGGGGCTAGCGGGAGACGAGATACGCAGTATTTT
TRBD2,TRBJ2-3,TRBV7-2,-,CASSDLAGAGALTDTQYF,TGTGCCAGCAGCGACTTAGCGGGAGCAGGGGCCCTCACAGATACGCAGTATTTT
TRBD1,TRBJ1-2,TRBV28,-,CASVRNRGRDGYTF,TGTGCCAGCGTCCGTAACAGGGGGCGCGATGGCTACACCTTC
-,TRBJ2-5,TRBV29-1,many,CSVEDGGVETQYF,TGCAGCGTTGAGGACGGAGGAGTGGAGACCCAGTACTTC
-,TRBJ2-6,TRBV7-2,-,CASSPQLVGANVLTF,TGTGCCAGCAGCCCCCAATTGGTAGGCGCCAACGTCCTGACTTTC
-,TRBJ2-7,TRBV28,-,CASSLWAGTYEQYF,TGTGCCAGCAGTTTATGGGCGGGAACCTACGAGCAGTACTTC
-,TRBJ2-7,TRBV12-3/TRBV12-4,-,CASSSYVGDYEQYF,TGTGCCAGCAGTTCCTACGTGGGTGATTACGAGCAGTACTTC
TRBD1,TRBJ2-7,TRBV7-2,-,CASSPRGQGLVDEQYF,TGTGCCAGCAGCCCCCGGGGACAGGGGTTAGTCGACGAGCAGTACTTC
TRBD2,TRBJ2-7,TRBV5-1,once,CASSLDPSGSRSYEQYF,TGCGCCAGCAGCTTGGATCCTAGCGGGAGTAGGTCCTACGAGCAGTACTTC
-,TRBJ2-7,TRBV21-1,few,CASSKVTSDHSYEQYF,TGTGCCAGCAGCAAAGTAACTAGCGATCACTCCTACGAGCAGTACTTC
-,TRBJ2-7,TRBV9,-,CASSLSAAREFFKQYF,TGTGCCAGCAGCCTATCGGCAGCTCGGGAGTTTTTTAAGCAGTACTTC
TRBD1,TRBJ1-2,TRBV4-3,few,CASSQKDRPLNVYGYTF,TGCGCCAGCAGCCAAAAGGACAGGCCGTTAAACGTCTATGGCTACACCTTC
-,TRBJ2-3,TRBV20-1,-,CSVLAAAPSTDTQYF,TGCAGTGTCTTAGCGGCAGCACCTAGCACAGATACGCAGTATTTT
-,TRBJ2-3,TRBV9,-,CASSASTRPDTQYF,TGTGCCAGCAGCGCCTCTACTAGACCAGATACGCAGTATTTT